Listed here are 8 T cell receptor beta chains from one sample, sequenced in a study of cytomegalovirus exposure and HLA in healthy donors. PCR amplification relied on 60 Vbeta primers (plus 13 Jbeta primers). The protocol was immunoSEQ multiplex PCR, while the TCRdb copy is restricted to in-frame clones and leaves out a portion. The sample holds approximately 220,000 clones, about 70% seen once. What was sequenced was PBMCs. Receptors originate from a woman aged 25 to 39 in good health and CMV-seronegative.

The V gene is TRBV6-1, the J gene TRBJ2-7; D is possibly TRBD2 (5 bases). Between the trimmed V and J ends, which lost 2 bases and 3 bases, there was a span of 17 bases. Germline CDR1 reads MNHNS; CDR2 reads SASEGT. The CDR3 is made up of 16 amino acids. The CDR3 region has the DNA TGTGCCAGCAGTGAACTCGGGAATAGACGACTCTACGAGCAGTACTTC. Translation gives CASSELGNRRLYEQYF.

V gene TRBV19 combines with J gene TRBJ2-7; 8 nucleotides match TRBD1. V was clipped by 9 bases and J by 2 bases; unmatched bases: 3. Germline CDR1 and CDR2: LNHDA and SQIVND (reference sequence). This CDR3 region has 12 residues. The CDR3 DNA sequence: TGTGCCAGCGGACAGGGACCCTACGAGCAGTACTTC. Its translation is CASGQGPYEQYF. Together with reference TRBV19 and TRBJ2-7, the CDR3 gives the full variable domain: DGGITQSPKYLFRKEGQNVTLSCEQNLNHDAMYWYRQDPGQGLRLIYYSQIVNDFQKGDIAEGYSVSREKKESFPLTVTSAQKNPTAFYLCASGQGPYEQYFGPGTRLTVT.

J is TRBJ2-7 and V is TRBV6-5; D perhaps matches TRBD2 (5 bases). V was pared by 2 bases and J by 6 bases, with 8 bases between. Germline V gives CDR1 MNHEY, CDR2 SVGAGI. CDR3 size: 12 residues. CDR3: CASSYRGTEQYF. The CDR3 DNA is TGTGCCAGCAGTTACCGGGGTACCGAGCAGTACTTC.

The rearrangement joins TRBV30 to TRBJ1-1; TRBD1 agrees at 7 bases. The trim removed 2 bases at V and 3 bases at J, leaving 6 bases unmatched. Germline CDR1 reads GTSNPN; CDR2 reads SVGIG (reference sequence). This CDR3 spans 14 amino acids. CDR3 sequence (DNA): TGTGCCTGGAGTCCACAGGGGCGCGACACTGAAGCTTTCTTT. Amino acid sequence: CAWSPQGRDTEAFF. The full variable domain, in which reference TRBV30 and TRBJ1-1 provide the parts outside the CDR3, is SQTIHQWPATLVQPVGSPLSLECTVEGTSNPNLYWYRQAAGRGLQLLFYSVGIGQISSEVPQNLSASRPQDRQFILSSKKLLLSDSGFYLCAWSPQGRDTEAFFGQGTRLTVV.

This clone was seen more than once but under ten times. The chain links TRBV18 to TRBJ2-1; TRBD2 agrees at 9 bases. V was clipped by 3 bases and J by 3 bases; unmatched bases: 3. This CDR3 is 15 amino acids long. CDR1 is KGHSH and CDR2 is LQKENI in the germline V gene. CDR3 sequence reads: CASSPLLAGYNEQFF. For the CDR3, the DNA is TGTGCCAGCTCACCCTTACTAGCGGGCTACAATGAGCAGTTCTTC.

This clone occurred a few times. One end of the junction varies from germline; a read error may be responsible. CDR3 nucleotide sequence: TGTTCCAGCAGCTTCGGACTAGCGGGGAACGAGCAGTACTTC. Its translation: CSSSFGLAGNEQYF. The chain recombines TRBV7-9 with TRBJ2-5; 12 nucleotides align to TRBD2. The J call may be in error: the DNA end matches TRBJ2-7 better. This CDR3 has 14 residues. CDR1 SEHNR and CDR2 FQNEAQ come from the germline V gene (reference sequence).

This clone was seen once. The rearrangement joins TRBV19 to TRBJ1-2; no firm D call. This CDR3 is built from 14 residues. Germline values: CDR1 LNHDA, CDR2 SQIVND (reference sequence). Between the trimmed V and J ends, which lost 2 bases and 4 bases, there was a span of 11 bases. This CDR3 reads CASSILGSPYGYTF. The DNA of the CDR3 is TGTGCCAGTAGTATACTAGGCAGCCCCTATGGCTACACCTTC.

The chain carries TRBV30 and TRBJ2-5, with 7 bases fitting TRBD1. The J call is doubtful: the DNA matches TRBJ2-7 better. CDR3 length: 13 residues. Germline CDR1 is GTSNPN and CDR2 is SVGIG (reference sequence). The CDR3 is CAWSRQGRNEQYF. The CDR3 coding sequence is TGTGCCTGGAGCCGACAGGGTAGAAACGAGCAGTACTTC.